Listed here are 5 T cell receptor beta chains from one sample, sequenced in a study of control samples from healthy donors and cancer patients. Assay used: immunoSEQ multiplex PCR; TCRdb lists only in-frame clones, some missing. In the table there are some 130,000 clones, 75% to 90% of which are singletons. Sequenced sample: blood. The origin of the receptors is a woman in her twenties or thirties in good health.

The chain couples TRBV2 to TRBJ1-4; 11 bases agree with TRBD1. V lost 0 bases, J lost 4 bases, and 1 base stayed unmatched. The CDR3 is 16 amino acids. CDR1 SNHLY and CDR2 FYNNEI come from the germline V gene. In DNA form, the CDR3 reads TGTGCCAGCAGTGAAGCGGGGACAGGGGGTAATGAAAAACTGTTTTTT. Amino acids: CASSEAGTGGNEKLFF.

The chain links TRBV25-1 to TRBJ2-1, with TRBD1 matching 11 bases. Germline trimming cut 0 bases from V and 4 bases from J; bases unmatched to any gene: 5. CDR3 length: 17 amino acids. Germline V gene lookup returns CDR1 MGHDK and CDR2 SYGVNS. The DNA for the CDR3 is TGTGCCAGCAGTGAATATCCCGGGACAGGGGGGTACAATGAGCAGTTCTTC. This sequence encodes CASSEYPGTGGYNEQFF.

The chain joins TRBV7-6 to TRBJ2-1; D is possibly TRBD1 (6 bases). The germline CDR1 and CDR2 sequences are SGHVS and FNYEAQ. The CDR3 consists of 13 residues. V gave up 1 base and J gave up 6 bases, with 7 bases separating them. CDR3 in DNA: TGTGCCAGCAGCTTAGGACAGGTCAATGAGCAGTTCTTC. Protein: CASSLGQVNEQFF.

The chain couples TRBV25-1 to TRBJ2-6, with 12 bases that match TRBD1. V gave up 6 bases and J gave up 2 bases; unmatched junction bases: 5. Per germline, CDR1 MGHDK and CDR2 SYGVNS. This CDR3 is 17 amino acids long. The CDR3 DNA reads as TGTGCCAGCAGCAGGGGGACAGGGGGCCCTGGGGCCAACGTCCTGACTTTC. It specifies CASSRGTGGPGANVLTF. The whole variable domain, filled in from reference TRBV25-1 and TRBJ2-6, reads EADIYQTPRYLVIGTGKKITLECSQTMGHDKMYWYQQDPGMELHLIHYSYGVNSTEKGDLSSESTVSRIRTEHFPLTLESARPSHTSQYLCASSRGTGGPGANVLTFGAGSRLTVL.

The chain couples TRBV2 to TRBJ2-1; no reliable D call. The germline V gene has CDR1 SNHLY and CDR2 FYNNEI. The CDR3 runs to 15 residues. V was pared by 6 bases and J by 8 bases, with 20 bases between. This chain's CDR3 is CASSSFLRGVDEQFF. Here the CDR3 DNA reads TGTGCCAGCAGCTCGTTTTTACGAGGTGTCGATGAGCAGTTCTTC.